This T cell receptor beta chain was recorded in a study of shared clonotypes between healthy human individuals. This CDR3 spans 16 amino acids. Germline values: CDR1 LGHNT, CDR2 FRNRAP. Trimming shortened V by 1 base and J by 4 bases, and 13 bases separated the two germline ends. The data were produced by immunoSEQ multiplex PCR, yet TCRdb's version contains in-frame clones alone and is incomplete. This sample has some 630,000 clones, with about three quarters found just once. This clonotype was sampled from a woman aged 25 to 39 in good health. The sample was memory CD4+ T cells sorted from blood. The subset was: CD45RA-negative fraction. The chain is built from TRBV12-5 and TRBJ2-2; D remains unclear. Written as DNA, the CDR3 is TGTGCTAGTGGTTTGGCCCACGCAAGTCTCACCGGGGAGCTGTTTTTT. It codes for CASGLAHASLTGELFF.